Included here is one TCR beta chain sequence, with context. Its antigen is not known. The data originate from a study of beta chain features in type 1 diabetes. Study overall: Cell yields, gender and age were comparable in patients and healthy donors. The number of sorted cells examined across all samples was 107,917,701.

Germline CDR1 is SNHLY and CDR2 is FYNNEI. This CDR3 spans 13 amino acids. V was shortened by 4 bases and J by 7 bases, with 13 bases between the two germline ends. Overall study findings and caveats: The study found moderately but significantly shorter TCRB CDR3s in all four CD4+ subsets of Type 1 diabetes patients. Patients showed naive, central memory and Treg TCRB repertoires that appeared more similar than those of healthy donors.

The whole isolated RNA underwent reverse transcription, so sequencing captured expressed TCRB transcripts. The assay was immunoSEQ multiplex PCR, and TCRdb's table has in-frame clones only and misses some. The table shows about 260,000 clones, with about 20% occurring only once. This clonotype was sampled from a woman aged 40 to 50 with type 1 diabetes. The sample taken for sequencing was naive CD4+ T cells from blood. J is TRBJ1-1 and V is TRBV2; a possible D gene is TRBD1 (6 bases). CDR3 residues: CASSGTGLIEAFF. CDR3 DNA: TGTGCCAGCAGTGGAACAGGGTTAATTGAAGCTTTCTTT.